The clone carrying this TCR beta chain showed up many times. This specimen comes from a study of early T cells in non-severe SARS-CoV-2 infection. One entry per CDR3 protein, called by TCRdb with MiXCR from the 5' RACE reads. Among some 30,000 distinct CDR3 sequences listed, 3% to 5% were seen once. CDR1 is DFQATT and CDR2 is SNEGSKA in the germline V gene (reference sequence). Trimming took 6 bases from V and 5 from J, leaving 17 bases between them. This CDR3 comprises 14 residues. This rearrangement joins TRBV20-1 to TRBJ2-1; perhaps TRBD1 as D (5 bases). The source of this sequence is an adult who was a healthcare worker with PCR-confirmed SARS-CoV-2 infection or an uninfected control (not recorded which). The sample taken for sequencing was whole blood. CDR3 sequence: CSAPGVKGDNEQFF. CDR3 sequence (DNA): TGCAGTGCACCCGGCGTAAAAGGGGACAATGAGCAGTTCTTC.